The T cell receptor (beta chain) under discussion was sequenced for a study of preoperative IRX-2 immunotherapy in early breast cancer. Treatment indicated: preoperative locoregional IRX-2 cytokine immunotherapy. This table comes from immunoSEQ multiplex PCR, and its TCRdb copy is limited to in-frame clones, with some not included. The profile shows 25,000 to 30,000 clones, approximately 80% of them singletons. Germline values: CDR1 SGHNT, CDR2 YENEEA. There are 14 residues in the CDR3. Trimming cost V 4 bases and J 5 bases; bases outside gene matches: 6. The specimen was collected from a patient treated with IRX-2 immunotherapy. The V call is TRBV11-3, the J call TRBJ2-7; 9 bases are a match to TRBD1. This clonotype was obtained from a human donor with breast cancer. CDR3 nucleotide sequence: TGTGCCAGCAGCTCAAACCGGGACAGGGACGAGCAGTACTTC. Translation: CASSSNRDRDEQYF.